This T cell receptor beta chain derives from a study of CD8+ T cells in alopecia areata. The overall study: The SALT score measured affected scalp surface percentage in treated patients.

Germline CDR1 reads SEHNR; CDR2 reads FQNEAQ (reference sequence). The V gene lost 6 bases and the J gene lost 6 bases, with 18 bases spanning the gap. This CDR3 region has 15 residues. The treatment denotes: oral pan-JAK inhibitor, 5-10 mg twice daily. Following RNA extraction, reverse transcription yielded cDNA that acted as the sequencing template. Produced via immunoSEQ multiplex PCR; TCRdb's table is partial and in-frame only. Of more than 130,000 clones listed, roughly 82% are singletons. This sequence was found in a human donor with alopecia areata. V is TRBV7-9 and J is TRBJ2-1; D is possibly TRBD2 (6 bases). Sequencing was performed on CD8+ T cells sorted from blood, taken at week 4, from a patient treated with tofacitinib. The CDR3 DNA reads TGTGCCAGCAGTCCGAAAGGGGATAGCGGCAATGAGCAGTTCTTC. It translates to CASSPKGDSGNEQFF.